This T cell receptor beta chain appears in the sequencing data of a study of blood T cell repertoires in COVID-19. Data came from immunoSEQ multiplex PCR; TCRdb stores just in-frame clones and leaves some out. The sample holds about 150,000 clones, 82% seen once. The V gene's germline CDR1 is SGHRS and CDR2 YFSETQ. The J segment lost 0 bases and the V segment lost 3 bases, leaving 2 bases of the junction unmatched. CDR3 length: 16 amino acids. The chain has TRBV5-1 and TRBJ2-3; TRBD2 matches at 12 bases. The receptor was isolated from a woman older than 75 with active or convalescent COVID-19. Sequencing input: peripheral blood. The CDR3 region is CASSSGTSGSTDTQYF. The CDR3 region has the DNA TGCGCCAGCAGCTCGGGGACTAGCGGGAGCACAGATACGCAGTATTTT.